The 26 T cell receptor beta chains below were found in one sample sequenced in a study of tumor-infiltrating lymphocytes in primary liver carcinoma. TCR beta cDNA was made from 450 to 600 ng total RNA with a constant-region primer. What produced the TCR beta libraries was three nested multiplex PCR rounds using slightly modified ARM-PCR. TRBV1-TRBV30 forward primers paired with a C-beta reverse primer were used in the first two PCR rounds, which ran around 10 cycles each. MiXCR, applied by TCRdb to the multiplex PCR reads, yields one record per CDR3 protein. The sample carries 48,000 or so distinct CDR3 sequences, about 80% recorded once. Taking about 18-31 mg of unsorted bulk tissue, the authors co-extracted RNA and DNA. The sample was liver tumor tissue from sampling region 3. Subset meaning: tumor region T3, left-lateral pole. The origin of the receptors is a man aged 35 to 55 with primary liver carcinoma and hepatitis B virus infection.

This clonotype has just one count. This chain connects TRBV28 to TRBJ2-6; D gene ambiguous. The V end was cut by 10 bases, the J end by 4 bases, with 20 bases between. The CDR3 has 16 amino acids. Germline CDR1 reads MDHEN; CDR2 reads SYDVKM. CDR3 nucleotides: TGTGCCAACAAGGAGCTAGACGTGGCCGGGGCCAACGTCCTGACTTTC. Protein sequence: CANKELDVAGANVLTF.

Note on this clonotype: This is likely a read error, given that the CDR3 carries no conserved phenylalanine or tryptophan at its end. The rearrangement links TRBV10-3 to TRBJ2-1; the D is unclear. The germline gives CDR1 ENHRY, CDR2 SYGVKD. This CDR3 is 12 amino acids long. V shed 3 bases and J shed 12 bases, with 12 bases lying between them. CDR3 in DNA: TGTGCCATCAGTGAAGGCAGCCGAGGGCAGTTCTCC. Protein product: CAISEGSRGQFS.

Note on this clonotype: The final CDR3 position lacks the conserved phenylalanine or tryptophan, pointing to a likely read error. Because the CDR3's place on the DNA is in doubt, the DNA is left out and the CDR3 is given as listed by TCRdb. V usage is TRBV30 and J usage is TRBJ2-7. The V gene's germline CDR1 is GTSNPN and CDR2 SVGIG (reference sequence). The CDR3 numbers 11 amino acids, ends counted. CDR3 residues: CAWRSAYEHYL.

CDR3 sequence reads: CASSLGPGRGDNEQYF. The CDR3 nucleotides are TGTGCCAGCAGCTTAGGGCCGGGCAGGGGGGACAATGAGCAGTACTTC. This chain uses TRBV7-8 with TRBJ2-1; a weak D match, TRBD1 (7 bases). The J call may be incorrect, as the DNA end agrees better with TRBJ2-7. The CDR3 extends over 16 amino acids. Germline CDR1 SGHVS, CDR2 FQNEAQ.

Regarding this clonotype: Germline and junction disagree at one end, which may indicate a read error. The rearrangement links TRBV6-5 to TRBJ1-1; D may be TRBD1 (5 bases). CDR3 length: 18 residues. Germline CDR1 MNHEY, CDR2 SVGAGI. DNA of the CDR3: TGTGCCTGCACCCCACACAGGTTGGGGAAGGGGCTGAACACGGAAGCTTTCTTT. Translation: CACTPHRLGKGLNTEAFF.

Of note for this clonotype: At one end the junction does not follow the germline gene, possibly because of a read error. The chain has TRBV7-9 and TRBJ1-5; 9 bases fit TRBD1. CDR1 SEHNR and CDR2 FQNEAQ come from the germline V gene (reference sequence). The CDR3 runs to 14 residues. The CDR3 DNA reads TGTGCCAGTAGCTCACAGGGGGCTAATCAGCCCAAGCATTTT. Protein product: CASSSQGANQPKHF.

A word on this clonotype: A much larger clonotype is one base distant, so this may be a read error. This chain uses TRBV15 with TRBJ2-7; D remains ambiguous. CDR1 is LNHNV and CDR2 is YYDKDF in the germline V gene (reference sequence). There are 16 residues in the CDR3. This CDR3 reads CTTSRDLRSYRDEQYF. CDR3 in DNA: TGTACCACCAGCAGAGATCTTCGGTCCTACCGCGACGAGCAGTACTTC.

The gene calls are TRBV4-1 and TRBJ1-5, with 8 positions matching TRBD1. The closer fit of TRBJ2-3 to the DNA end suggests the J call may be wrong. The CDR3 loop spans 16 amino acids. Germline CDR1 MGHRA, CDR2 YSYEKL. The CDR3 reads CASSQNTDRVGRPQYF. The DNA for the CDR3 is TGCGCCAGCAGCCAAAACACGGACAGGGTCGGCCGGCCCCAGTATTTT.

A word on this clonotype: One junction end disagrees with the germline gene, perhaps due to a read error. V is TRBV12-3 or TRBV12-4 and J is TRBJ2-3, with D possibly TRBD1 on 5 matching bases. CDR3 length: 14 residues. This CDR3 is CASCLGQGTDTQYF. CDR3 DNA sequence: TGTGCCAGCTGTTTAGGGCAGGGCACAGATACGCAGTATTTC.

The V call is TRBV6-1, the J call TRBJ2-1; D is possibly TRBD1 (5 bases). Germline-derived CDR1 and CDR2 are MNHNS and SASEGT. There are 14 residues in the CDR3. The V end lost 2 bases, the J end lost 11 bases, and 16 bases lay between the germline ends. CDR3 protein: CASSEWQGADKQFF. The CDR3 region has the DNA TGTGCCAGCAGTGAATGGCAAGGGGCTGATAAGCAGTTCTTC.

The V gene is TRBV6-1, the J gene TRBJ1-5; unclear D gene. Germline V gene data show CDR1 as MNHNS and CDR2 as SASEGT. Trimming took 4 bases from V and 4 from J, leaving 14 bases between them. This CDR3 is 15 amino acids long. In DNA form, the CDR3 reads TGTGCCAGCAGTGTCCTCAGGATAGGAAATCAGCCCCAGCATTTT. This codes for CASSVLRIGNQPQHF.

In regard to this clonotype: At one boundary the junction diverges from the germline segment, which might be a read error. The chain carries TRBV4-1 and TRBJ2-7; 8 bases fit TRBD1. Germline V gives CDR1 MGHRA, CDR2 YSYEKL. CDR3 length equals 15 residues. The CDR3 protein is CSSNPTGGGWEEQYF. In DNA form, the CDR3 reads TGCTCCAGCAACCCCACAGGGGGTGGTTGGGAAGAGCAGTACTTC.

About this clonotype: One end of the junction does not line up with germline, which may come from a read error. The chain joins TRBV6-2 or TRBV6-3 to TRBJ2-5; tentative D call: TRBD2 (6 bases). The CDR3 has 13 amino acids. Germline CDR1 and CDR2: MNHEY and SVGEGT. The CDR3 nucleotides are TGTGCCAGCACAGCCGCTAGCGAGGAGACCCAGAACTTC. This gives the protein CASTAASEETQNF.

Turning to this clonotype: At one end the junction does not follow the germline gene, possibly because of a read error. V and J are TRBV12-3 or TRBV12-4 and TRBJ2-6; TRBD1 might be the D (5 bases). This CDR3 comprises 16 residues. The CDR3 nucleotides read TGTGCCAGCAGTTTATCTTCGCACTCTGGGGCCAACGTCCCGACTTTT. Its translation: CASSLSSHSGANVPTF.

With regard to this clonotype: A much larger clone lies one base from this, so it may be a read error. CDR3: CASSHRGVSTDTQYF. The CDR3, as DNA: TGTGCCAGCAGTCACCGGGGCGTTAGCACAGATACGCAGTATTTT. V and J are TRBV28 and TRBJ2-3; D possibly uses TRBD1 or TRBD2 (5 bases each). This CDR3 region has 15 residues. Trimming took 5 bases from V and 0 from J, leaving 12 bases between them. Germline CDR1 MDHEN, CDR2 SYDVKM.

This chain links TRBV30 with TRBJ2-2; a weak D match, TRBD1 (5 bases). The CDR3 has 14 residues. Between the trimmed V and J ends, which lost 6 bases and 9 bases, there was a span of 20 bases. Germline CDR1 reads GTSNPN; CDR2 reads SVGIG (reference sequence). The CDR3 DNA is TGTGCCTGTCTGGGGCTCAGCAGCGCATGGGAGCTGTTTTTT. Amino acids: CACLGLSSAWELFF. Full variable domain (rest looked up from reference TRBV30 and TRBJ2-2): SQTIHQWPATLVQPVGSPLSLECTVEGTSNPNLYWYRQAAGRGLQLLFYSVGIGQISSEVPQNLSASRPQDRQFILSSKKLLLSDSGFYLCACLGLSSAWELFFGEGSRLTVL.

The V call is TRBV7-8, the J call TRBJ2-7, with 7 bases matching TRBD2. The CDR3 totals 18 residues. With V trimmed by 0 bases and J by 1 base, 12 bases remained unmatched. Germline V gives CDR1 SGHVS, CDR2 FQNEAQ. In nucleotides, the CDR3 is TGTGCCAGCAGCTTAGCGCGACTAGCAGTAGGGCCTTCCTACGAGCAGTACTTC. Amino acids: CASSLARLAVGPSYEQYF.

Note on this clonotype: As the CDR3 is not closed by the conserved phenylalanine or tryptophan, this likely results from a read error. The V call is TRBV14, the J call TRBJ2-2; D ambiguous. There are 11 residues in the CDR3. Trimming left V 1 base short and J 9 bases short, with 3 bases between. Germline V gene lookup returns CDR1 SGHDN and CDR2 FVKESK. CDR3 protein: CASSQVRELFS. The CDR3 DNA reads as TGTGCCAGCAGCCAAGTGCGGGAGCTGTTTTCG.

This clonotype was picked up a small number of times. An end of the junction does not agree with germline; a read error may underlie this. V gene TRBV6-1 combines with J gene TRBJ2-7; 10 bases are shared with TRBD2. The germline V gene has CDR1 MNHNS and CDR2 SASEGT. The CDR3 sequence is 15 residues long. The CDR3 loop is CASSKAASGRGEQYF. The CDR3 DNA reads as TGTGCCAGCAGTAAAGCGGCTAGCGGGAGAGGGGAGCAGTACTTC.

This clonotype was detected many times. The J gene is TRBJ2-7, the V gene TRBV5-1; the match to TRBD1 covers 10 bases. This CDR3 is built from 15 residues. The J segment lost 6 bases and the V segment lost 0 bases, leaving 6 bases of the junction unmatched. CDR1 and CDR2 (germline): SGHRS, YFSETQ. The CDR3 region has the DNA TGCGCCAGCAGCTTGGAGGGGACAGGGGTCGGCGAGCAGTACTTC. This gives the protein CASSLEGTGVGEQYF.

This clonotype was seen a single time. One end of the junction does not line up with germline, which may come from a read error. The rearrangement uses TRBV11-2 and TRBJ2-1; 12 bases match TRBD2. The germline V gene has CDR1 SGHAT and CDR2 FQNNGV. The CDR3 spans 16 residues. The CDR3 loop reads CAGSPRLAGDFNEQFF. CDR3 coding DNA: TGTGCCGGCAGCCCTCGACTAGCGGGAGATTTCAATGAGCAGTTCTTC. The full variable domain, completed using reference TRBV11-2 and TRBJ2-1, is EAGVAQSPRYKIIEKRQSVAFWCNPISGHATLYWYQQILGQGPKLLIQFQNNGVVDDSQLPKDRFSAERLKGVDSTLKIQPAKLEDSAVYLCAGSPRLAGDFNEQFFGPGTRLTVL.

This clonotype showed up many times. The chain combines TRBV6-5 with TRBJ2-1, with a tentative D call TRBD1 (5 bases). Germline values: CDR1 MNHEY, CDR2 SVGAGI. This CDR3 spans 14 amino acids. V was pared by 10 bases and J by 6 bases, with 19 bases between. In DNA, the CDR3 is TGTGCCACTTCAGGGATTCTGGCGGTCAATGAGCAGTTCTTC. It codes for CATSGILAVNEQFF.

This clonotype was counted at least ten times. The chain employs TRBV30 and TRBJ2-5, with 10 bases identical to TRBD1. The germline gives CDR1 GTSNPN, CDR2 SVGIG (reference sequence). V trimming: 1 base; J trimming: 4 bases; junction bases outside the gene matches: 9. This CDR3 has 16 amino acids. The CDR3: CAWSGGDRGLRETQYF. DNA of the CDR3: TGTGCCTGGAGTGGTGGGGACAGGGGTTTACGAGAGACCCAGTACTTC.

Comments on this clonotype: One end of the junction is discordant with germline, which a read error may explain. The rearrangement joins TRBV6-5 to TRBJ1-4; no reliable D call. The germline CDR1 and CDR2 sequences are MNHEY and SVGAGI. The CDR3 is 17 amino acids. The DNA of the CDR3 is TGTGGCAGCACTTACTATTGGGATTCGGCGCTTAATGAAAAACTGTTTTTT. This encodes CGSTYYWDSALNEKLFF.

Of note for this clonotype: Likely a read error: the CDR3 ends without its conserved phenylalanine or tryptophan. This rearrangement joins TRBV12-3 or TRBV12-4 to TRBJ2-7; the D gene could be TRBD1 or TRBD2 (5 bases each). Trimming took off 5 bases at V and 1 base at J, with 15 bases between the two ends. CDR3 length equals 15 residues. Written as DNA, the CDR3 is TGTGCCAGCAGTGTCCCTACTGGGGGATCCTACGAGCAGTACCTC. This codes for CASSVPTGGSYEQYL.

Notes on this clonotype: The junction shows a germline mismatch at one end, possibly a read error. V usage is TRBV5-4 and J usage is TRBJ2-3; 10 nucleotides line up with TRBD2. The CDR3 spans 17 residues. Germline CDR1 and CDR2: SGHNT and YYREEE (reference sequence). In DNA, the CDR3 is TGTGCCAGCAGTACGGTAACTAGGACTAGCGGCACAAATACGCAGTATTTT. This gives the protein CASSTVTRTSGTNTQYF.